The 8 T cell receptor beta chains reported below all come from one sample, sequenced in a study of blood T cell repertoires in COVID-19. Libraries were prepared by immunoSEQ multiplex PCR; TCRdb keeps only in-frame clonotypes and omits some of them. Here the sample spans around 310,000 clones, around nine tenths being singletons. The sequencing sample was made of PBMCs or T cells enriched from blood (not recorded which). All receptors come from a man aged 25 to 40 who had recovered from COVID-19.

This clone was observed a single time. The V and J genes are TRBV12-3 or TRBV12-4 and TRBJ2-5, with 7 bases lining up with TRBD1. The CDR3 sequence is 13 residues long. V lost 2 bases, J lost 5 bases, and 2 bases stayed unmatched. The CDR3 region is CASSLRGLETQYF. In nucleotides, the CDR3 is TGTGCCAGCAGTTTAAGGGGGCTGGAGACCCAGTACTTC.

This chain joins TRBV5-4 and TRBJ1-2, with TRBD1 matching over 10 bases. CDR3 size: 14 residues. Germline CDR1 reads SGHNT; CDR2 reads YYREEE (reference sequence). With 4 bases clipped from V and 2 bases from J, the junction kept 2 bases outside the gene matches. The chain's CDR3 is CASSRGQGNYGYTF. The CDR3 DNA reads TGTGCCAGCAGCCGGGGACAGGGGAACTATGGCTACACCTTC.

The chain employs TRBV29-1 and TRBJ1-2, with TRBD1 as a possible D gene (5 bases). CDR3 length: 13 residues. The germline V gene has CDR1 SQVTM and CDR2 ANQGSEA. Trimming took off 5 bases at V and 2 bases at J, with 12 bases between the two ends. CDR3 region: CSVSDRANYGYTF. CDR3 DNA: TGCAGCGTTTCAGACAGAGCAAACTATGGCTACACCTTC.

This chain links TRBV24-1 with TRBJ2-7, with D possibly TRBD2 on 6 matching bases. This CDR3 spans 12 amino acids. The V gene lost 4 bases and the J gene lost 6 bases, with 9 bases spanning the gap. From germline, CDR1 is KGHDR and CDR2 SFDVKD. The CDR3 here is CATSDGTFEQYF. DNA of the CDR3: TGTGCCACCAGTGACGGGACTTTCGAGCAGTACTTC.

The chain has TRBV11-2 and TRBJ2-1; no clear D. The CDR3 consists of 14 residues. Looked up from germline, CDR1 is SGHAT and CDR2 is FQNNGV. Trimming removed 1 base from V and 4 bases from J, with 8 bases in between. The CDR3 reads CASSLGASYNEQFF. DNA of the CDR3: TGTGCCAGCAGCTTAGGGGCCTCTTACAATGAGCAGTTCTTC.

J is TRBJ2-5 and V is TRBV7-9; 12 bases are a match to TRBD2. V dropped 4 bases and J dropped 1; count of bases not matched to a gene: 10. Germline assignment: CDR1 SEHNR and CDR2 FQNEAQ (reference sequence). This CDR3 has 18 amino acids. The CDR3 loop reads CASSSYPGLAGLQETQYF. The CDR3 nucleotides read TGTGCCAGCAGCTCATACCCGGGACTAGCGGGTCTCCAAGAGACCCAGTACTTC.

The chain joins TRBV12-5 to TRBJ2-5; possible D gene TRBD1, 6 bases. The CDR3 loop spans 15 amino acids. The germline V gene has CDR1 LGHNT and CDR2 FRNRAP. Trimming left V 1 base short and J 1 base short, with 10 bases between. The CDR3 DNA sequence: TGTGCTAGTGGTTTGGGACAGGCTCCCCAAGAGACCCAGTACTTC. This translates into CASGLGQAPQETQYF.

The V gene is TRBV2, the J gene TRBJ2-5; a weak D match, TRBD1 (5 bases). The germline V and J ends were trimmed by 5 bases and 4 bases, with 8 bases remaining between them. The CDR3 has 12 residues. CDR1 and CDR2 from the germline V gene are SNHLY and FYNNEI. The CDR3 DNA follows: TGTGCCAGCAGTAACAGGCCAGAGACCCAGTACTTC. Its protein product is CASSNRPETQYF.